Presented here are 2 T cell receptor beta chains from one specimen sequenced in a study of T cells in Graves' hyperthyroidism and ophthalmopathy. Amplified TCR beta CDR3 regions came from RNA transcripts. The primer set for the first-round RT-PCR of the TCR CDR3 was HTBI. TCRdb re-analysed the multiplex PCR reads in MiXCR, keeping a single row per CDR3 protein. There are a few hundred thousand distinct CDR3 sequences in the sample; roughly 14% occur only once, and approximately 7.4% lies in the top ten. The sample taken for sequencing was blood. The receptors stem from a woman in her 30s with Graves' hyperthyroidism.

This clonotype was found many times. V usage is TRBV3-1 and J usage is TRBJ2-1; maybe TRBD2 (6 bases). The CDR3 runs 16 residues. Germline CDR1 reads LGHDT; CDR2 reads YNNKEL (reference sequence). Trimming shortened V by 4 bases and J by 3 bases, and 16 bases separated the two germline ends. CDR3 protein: CASSLRTIGSYNEQFF. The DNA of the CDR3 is TGTGCCAGCAGCCTCCGGACTATCGGTAGCTACAATGAGCAGTTCTTC.

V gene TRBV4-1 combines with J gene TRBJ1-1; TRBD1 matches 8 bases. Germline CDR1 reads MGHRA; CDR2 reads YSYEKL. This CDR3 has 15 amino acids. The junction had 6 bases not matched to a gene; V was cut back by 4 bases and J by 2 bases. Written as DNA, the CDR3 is TGCGCCAGCAGCCCTCGACAGGGGCAAAACACTGAAGCTTTCTTT. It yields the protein CASSPRQGQNTEAFF.